This T cell receptor beta chain was retrieved from a study of a mutant IDH1 vaccine in newly diagnosed glioma. Overall study: Patients received eight vaccinations in weeks 1, 3, 5, 7, 11, 15, 19, 23. Vaccine administration was initiated 4-6 weeks following radiotherapy alone, or with temozolomide cycles. Patients had received radiotherapy, temozolomide, or both previously, most receiving both.

As concerns this clone: What it binds is not known.

Time point specified: week 23, last vaccination. The investigators gave 300 ug of mutant IDH1 20-mer peptide in each vaccine dose, together with topical imiquimod. Method: immunoSEQ multiplex PCR; TCRdb's copy keeps in-frame clones and lacks some. The top ten clones hold about 6.3% of a sample with 41,000 or so clones, over 70% of them seen once. The germline V and J ends were trimmed by 6 bases and 8 bases, with 18 bases remaining between them. The V gene's germline CDR1 is SGHNT and CDR2 YYREEE (reference sequence). This CDR3 region has 14 residues. Study-level findings and limits: Immune responses induced by vaccination arose in 93.3% of the patients.

The source is a woman in her forties with glioma. Some clones in this sample may be carry-over from other donors' samples. The material sequenced was PBMCs, taken from a glioma patient whose treatment included an IDH1 peptide vaccine. The chain carries TRBV5-4 and TRBJ2-4; unclear D gene. CDR3 loop: CASIARRRADIQYF. CDR3 DNA: TGTGCCAGCATCGCCCGACGACGGGCGGACATTCAGTACTTC.